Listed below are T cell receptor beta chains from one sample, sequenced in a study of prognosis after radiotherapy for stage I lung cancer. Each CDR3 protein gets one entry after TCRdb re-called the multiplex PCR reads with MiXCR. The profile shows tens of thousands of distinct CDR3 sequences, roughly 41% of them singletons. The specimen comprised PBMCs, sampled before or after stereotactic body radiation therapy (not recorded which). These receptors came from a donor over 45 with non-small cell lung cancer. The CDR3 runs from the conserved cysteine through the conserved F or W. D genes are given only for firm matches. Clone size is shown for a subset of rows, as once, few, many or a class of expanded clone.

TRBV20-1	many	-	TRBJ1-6	CSARGRVNSPLHF	TGCAGTGCTAGAGGGAGAGTTAATTCACCCCTCCACTTT
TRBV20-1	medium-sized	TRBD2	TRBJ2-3	CSARSLAGGGNTDTQYF	TGCAGTGCTAGAAGTCTAGCGGGAGGGGGAAACACAGATACGCAGTATTTT
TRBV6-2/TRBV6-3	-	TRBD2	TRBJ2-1	CASSSTRTSGRARVYNEQFF	TGTGCCAGCAGTTCCACCAGGACTAGCGGGAGGGCACGTGTGTACAATGAGCAGTTCTTC
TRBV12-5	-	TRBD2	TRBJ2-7	CASGLRLAGADTYEQYF	TGTGCTAGTGGTTTGAGGCTAGCGGGAGCCGACACCTACGAGCAGTACTTC
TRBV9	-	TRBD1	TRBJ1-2	CANSVDGQGNYGYTF	TGTGCCAACAGCGTAGACGGACAGGGGAACTATGGCTACACCTTC
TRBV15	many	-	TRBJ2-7	CATAVVHSYEQYF	TGTGCCACCGCCGTGGTTCACTCCTACGAGCAGTACTTC
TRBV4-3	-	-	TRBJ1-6	CASSQWGTGPPLHF	TGCGCCAGCAGTCAATGGGGGACGGGTCCACCCCTCCACTTT
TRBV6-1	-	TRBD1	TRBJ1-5	CASSGDSQPNQPQHF	TGTGCCAGCAGTGGGGACAGCCAGCCCAATCAGCCCCAGCATTTT
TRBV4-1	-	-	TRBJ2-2	CASSQGMSELFF	TGCGCCAGCAGCCAAGGGATGTCAGAGCTGTTTTTT
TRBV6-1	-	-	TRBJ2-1	CATWSGRNNEQFF	TGTGCCACCTGGTCGGGCCGGAACAATGAGCAGTTCTTC
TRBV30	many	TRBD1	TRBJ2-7	CAWSFQGAIEQYF	TGTGCCTGGAGTTTTCAGGGGGCCATCGAGCAGTACTTC
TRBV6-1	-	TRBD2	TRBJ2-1	CASIRSGSRYEQFF	TGTGCCAGCATCCGAAGCGGGAGTCGGTATGAGCAGTTCTTC
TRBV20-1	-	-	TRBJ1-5	CSAAEGGEGNEPQHF	TGCAGTGCTGCGGAGGGTGGCGAGGGCAATGAGCCCCAGCATTTT
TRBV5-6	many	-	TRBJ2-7	CASSRAGGYEQYF	TGTGCCAGCAGCCGGGCTGGGGGCTACGAGCAGTACTTC
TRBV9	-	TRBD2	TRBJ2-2	CASSHHTSAPNTGELFF	TGTGCCAGCAGCCACCATACTAGCGCGCCGAACACCGGGGAGCTGTTTTTT
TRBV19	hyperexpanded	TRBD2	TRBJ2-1	CASSTGTSGTSFF	TGTGCCAGTAGCACCGGGACTAGCGGGACCTCGTTCTTC
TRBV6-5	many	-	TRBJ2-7	CASSSQGYEQYF	TGTGCCAGCAGTTCCCAGGGTTACGAGCAGTACTTC
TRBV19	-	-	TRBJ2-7	CASSTLQGSSDYEQYF	TGTGCCAGTAGTACCCTGCAGGGGTCCTCTGACTACGAGCAGTACTTC
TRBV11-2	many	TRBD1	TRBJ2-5	CASSPGTVQETQYF	TGTGCCAGCAGCCCAGGGACAGTCCAAGAGACCCAGTACTTC
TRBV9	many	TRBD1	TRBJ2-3	CASSVEGQGWSTDTQYF	TGTGCCAGCAGCGTAGAGGGACAGGGTTGGAGCACAGATACGCAGTATTTT
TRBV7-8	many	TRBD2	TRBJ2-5	CASIRGRSQETQYF	TGTGCCAGCATCCGCGGGAGGTCTCAAGAGACCCAGTACTTC
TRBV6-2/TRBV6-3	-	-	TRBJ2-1	CASSYTRRDYSYNEQLF	TGTGCCAGCAGTTACACTAGACGCGACTACTCCTACAATGAGCAGCTCTTC
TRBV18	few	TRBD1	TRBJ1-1	CASSPPSGGRTEAFF	TGTGCCAGCTCACCACCATCAGGGGGACGGACTGAAGCTTTCTTT
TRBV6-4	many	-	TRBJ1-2	CASSEKGERGIYGYTF	TGTGCCAGCAGTGAAAAGGGGGAGAGGGGGATCTATGGCTACACCTTC
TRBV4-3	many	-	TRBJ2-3	CASSQESPMAAPGDTQYF	TGCGCCAGCAGCCAAGAATCCCCTATGGCAGCGCCTGGAGATACGCAGTATTTT
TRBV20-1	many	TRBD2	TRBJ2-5	CSARPSGQETQYF	TGCAGTGCTAGACCTAGCGGCCAAGAGACCCAGTACTTC
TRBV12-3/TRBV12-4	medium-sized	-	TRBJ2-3	CASSPDTSTDTQYF	TGTGCCAGCAGTCCGGATACGAGCACAGATACGCAGTATTTT
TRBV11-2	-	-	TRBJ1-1	CASSLVGGQTEAFF	TGTGCCAGCAGCTTAGTTGGGGGCCAGACTGAAGCTTTCTTT
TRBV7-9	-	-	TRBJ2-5	CASSSRGGAQYF	TGTGCCAGCAGCTCCCGCGGTGGGGCCCAGTACTTC
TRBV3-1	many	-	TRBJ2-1	CASSQVGVNEQFF	TGTGCCAGCAGCCAAGTTGGAGTCAATGAGCAGTTCTTC
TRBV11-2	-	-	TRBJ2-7	CASIPLGEPPGEQYF	TGTGCCAGCATCCCCCTGGGGGAGCCACCTGGCGAGCAGTACTTC
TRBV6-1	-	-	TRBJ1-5	CSSGETEYINQPQHF	TGTTCCAGCGGTGAGACAGAGTATATCAATCAGCCCCAGCATTTT
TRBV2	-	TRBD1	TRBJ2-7	CASSERTGVYEQYF	TGTGCCAGCAGTGAGAGGACAGGGGTCTACGAGCAGTACTTC
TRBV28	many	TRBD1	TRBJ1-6	CASRPPTGAGNSPLHF	TGTGCCAGCAGACCGCCGACAGGGGCGGGGAATTCACCCCTCCACTTT
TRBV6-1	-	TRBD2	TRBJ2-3	CASSIGLAAGDTQYF	TGTGCCAGCAGCATTGGACTAGCGGCGGGTGATACGCAGTATTTT
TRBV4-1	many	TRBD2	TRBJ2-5	CASSPGLAGESKETQYF	TGCGCCAGCAGCCCCGGGCTAGCGGGGGAATCAAAAGAGACCCAGTACTTC
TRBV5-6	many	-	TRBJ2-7	CASRRRGGTYEQYF	TGTGCCAGCAGACGGAGGGGTGGGACCTACGAGCAGTACTTC
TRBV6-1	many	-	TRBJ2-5	CASSLLAETQYF	TGTGCCAGCAGCCTTCTCGCGGAGACCCAGTACTTC
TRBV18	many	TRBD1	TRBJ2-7	CASSPLGQSSYEQYF	TGTGCCAGCTCACCACTGGGACAGAGCTCCTACGAGCAGTACTTC
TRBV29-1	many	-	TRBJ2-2	CSVVTGLRGTGELFF	TGCAGCGTAGTTACAGGACTTCGGGGCACCGGGGAGCTGTTTTTT
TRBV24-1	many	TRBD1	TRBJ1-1	CATRGGTGGTEAFF	TGTGCCACCAGGGGTGGGACAGGGGGCACTGAAGCTTTCTTT
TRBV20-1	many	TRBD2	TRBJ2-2	CSATGLAGANTGELFF	TGCAGTGCCACCGGACTAGCGGGAGCGAACACCGGGGAGCTGTTTTTT
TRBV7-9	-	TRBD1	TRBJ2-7	CASSSRTGDHEQYF	TGTGCCAGCAGCAGTCGGACAGGGGACCACGAGCAGTACTTC
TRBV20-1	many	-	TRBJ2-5	CSARGRGKETQYF	TGCAGTGCTAGAGGGAGGGGCAAGGAGACCCAGTACTTC
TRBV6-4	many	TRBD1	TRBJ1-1	CASSDSGDREAFF	TGTGCCAGCAGTGACTCGGGGGACAGGGAGGCTTTCTTT
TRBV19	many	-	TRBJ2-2	CATLSENTGELFF	TGTGCCACCCTTAGCGAGAACACCGGGGAGCTGTTTTTT
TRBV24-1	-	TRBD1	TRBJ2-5	CATSDLSPGQGLETQYF	TGTGCCACCAGTGACCTCTCCCCGGGACAGGGTTTGGAGACCCAGTACTTC